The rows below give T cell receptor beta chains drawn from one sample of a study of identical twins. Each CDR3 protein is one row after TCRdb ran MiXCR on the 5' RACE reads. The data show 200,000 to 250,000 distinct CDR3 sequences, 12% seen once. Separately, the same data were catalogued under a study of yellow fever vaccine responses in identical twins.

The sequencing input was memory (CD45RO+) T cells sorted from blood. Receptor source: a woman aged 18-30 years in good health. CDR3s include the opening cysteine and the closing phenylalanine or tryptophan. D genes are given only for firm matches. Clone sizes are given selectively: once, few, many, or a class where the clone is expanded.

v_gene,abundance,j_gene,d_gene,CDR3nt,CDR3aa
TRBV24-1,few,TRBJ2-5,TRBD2,TGTGCCACCAGTGATAGGCGTGGGGGGGAAAGACTCCAAGAGACCCAGTACTTC,CATSDRRGGERLQETQYF
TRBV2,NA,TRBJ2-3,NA,TGTGCCTGCAGCCAGACAGATACGCAGTATTTT,CACSQTDTQYF
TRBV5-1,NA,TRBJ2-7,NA,TGCGCCAGCAGCTTGAAGGGGCAAGGGCAGTACTTC,CASSLKGQGQYF
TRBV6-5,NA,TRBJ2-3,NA,TGTGCCAGCAGTCTACGCACGACAGATACGCAGTATTTT,CASSLRTTDTQYF
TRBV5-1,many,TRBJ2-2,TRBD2,TGCGCCAGCGGAGGGACTAGCGGGAGGGCGAACACCGGGGAGCTGTTTTTT,CASGGTSGRANTGELFF
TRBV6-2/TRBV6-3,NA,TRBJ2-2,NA,TGTGCCAGCAGTTACTCGAAGGGGGTAGCCGGGGAGCTGTTTTTT,CASSYSKGVAGELFF
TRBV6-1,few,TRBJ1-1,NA,TGTGCCAGCACCCGGGATAGCAGCAACACTGAAGCTTTCTTT,CASTRDSSNTEAFF
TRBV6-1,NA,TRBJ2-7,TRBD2,TGTGCCAGCAGCGCACCCACTAGCGGGACCTCGAAAACCTCCCAGCAGTACTTC,CASSAPTSGTSKTSQQYF
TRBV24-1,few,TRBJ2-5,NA,TGTGCCACCAGTGATTTTTTCCAGGGCCAAGAGACCCAGTACTTC,CATSDFFQGQETQYF
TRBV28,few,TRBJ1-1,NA,TGTGCCAGCAGTTTTAGGAGCAGGGTTGGCACTGAAGCTTTCTTT,CASSFRSRVGTEAFF
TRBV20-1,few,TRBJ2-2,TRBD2,TGCAGTGCTAGAGATACACTAGCGGTGAACACCGGGGAGCTGTTTTTT,CSARDTLAVNTGELFF
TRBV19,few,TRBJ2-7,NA,TGTGCCAGTAGTATCCGGGACAACTACGAGCAGTACTTC,CASSIRDNYEQYF
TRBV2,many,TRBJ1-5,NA,TGTGCCAGCATGGGCCGAGGGGGACGATATAGCAATCAGCCCCAGCATTTT,CASMGRGGRYSNQPQHF
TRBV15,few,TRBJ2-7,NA,TGTGCCACCAGCACCGGGCGATGGTTTGGTCAGTACTTC,CATSTGRWFGQYF
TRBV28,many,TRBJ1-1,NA,TGTGCCAGCATTCCGGGACCAGTGAACACTGAAGCTTTCTTT,CASIPGPVNTEAFF
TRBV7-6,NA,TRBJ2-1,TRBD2,TGTGCCAGCAGCTTCCAGGCTAGCGGGGGGGGAGGGGCTTACAATGAGCAGTTCTTC,CASSFQASGGGGAYNEQFF
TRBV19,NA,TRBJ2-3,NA,TGTGCCAGTAGTACCGGATTCACAGATACGCAGTATTTT,CASSTGFTDTQYF
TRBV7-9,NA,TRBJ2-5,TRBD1,TGTGCCAGCAGCTCTTACGGGACAGGGGAAGAGACCCAGTACTTC,CASSSYGTGEETQYF
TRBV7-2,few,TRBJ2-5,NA,TGTGCCAGCAGCTTAGCTAGCGTTGCCGAGACCCAGTACTTC,CASSLASVAETQYF
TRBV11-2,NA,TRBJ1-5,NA,TGTGCCAGCAGCCCCCGGGCGAGGGATCGGAGCAGCAATCAGCCCCAGCATTTT,CASSPRARDRSSNQPQHF
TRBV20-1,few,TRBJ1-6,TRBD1,TGCAGTGCGGACGGGACAGGGTATAATTCACCCCTCCACTTT,CSADGTGYNSPLHF
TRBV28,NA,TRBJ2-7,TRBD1,TGTGCCAGCAGTTCCCCCGGGACAGGGGCCACCTACGAGCAGTACTTC,CASSSPGTGATYEQYF
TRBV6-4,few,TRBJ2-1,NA,TGTGCCAGCAGTGTTGAGGGGCTTAGCTCCTACAATGAGCAGTTCTTC,CASSVEGLSSYNEQFF
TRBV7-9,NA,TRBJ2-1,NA,TGTGCCAGCAGCTCTAGAGCAGGGCGGAATGAGCAGTTCTTC,CASSSRAGRNEQFF
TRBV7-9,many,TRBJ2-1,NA,TGTGCCAGCAGCCCAGGACAGGGAGGGGGCTATGAGCAGTTCTTC,CASSPGQGGGYEQFF
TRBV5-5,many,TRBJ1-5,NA,TGTGCCAGCAGAACCGGATCATTAGACGCCCAGCCCCAGCATTTT,CASRTGSLDAQPQHF
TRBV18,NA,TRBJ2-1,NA,TGTGCCAGCTCATCAACGGACAACGAGCAGTTCTTC,CASSSTDNEQFF
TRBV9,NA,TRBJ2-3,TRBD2,TGTGCCAGCACCGGGGGAGGGACAGATACGCAGTATTTT,CASTGGGTDTQYF
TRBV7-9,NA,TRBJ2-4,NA,TGTGCCAGCAGCTTAGACGGACAGTCCAAAAACATTCAGTACTTC,CASSLDGQSKNIQYF
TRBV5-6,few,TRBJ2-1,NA,TGTGCCAGCAGCTTCAGTGTAAAGACAGGAACTAAGTCCTACAATGAGCAGTTCTTC,CASSFSVKTGTKSYNEQFF
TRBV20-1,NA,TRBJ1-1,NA,TGCAGTGCTAGACAGACAAGGATCTCGGAAGCTTTCTTT,CSARQTRISEAFF
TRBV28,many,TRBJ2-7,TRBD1,TGTGCCAGCAGGATACCGGGACAGGGTTCCGAGCAGTACTTC,CASRIPGQGSEQYF
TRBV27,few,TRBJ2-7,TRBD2,TGTGCCAGCAGCTTCATGGGGGAGGGGTACGAGCAGTACTTC,CASSFMGEGYEQYF
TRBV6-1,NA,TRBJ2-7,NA,TGTGCCAGCAGTGAAGTTTCAGGGGAGTCCTACGAGCAGTACTTC,CASSEVSGESYEQYF
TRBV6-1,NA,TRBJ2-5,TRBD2,TGTGCCAGCAGTGCGGTAGCGGGGGGTGGAGAGACCCAGTACTTC,CASSAVAGGGETQYF
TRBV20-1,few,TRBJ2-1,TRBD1,TGCAGTGCTAGAGGAGTTGGACAGGCTCTGAGCTCCTACAATGAGCAGTTCTTC,CSARGVGQALSSYNEQFF
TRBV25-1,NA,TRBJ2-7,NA,TGTGCCAGCAGTGACCAAAGCTACGAGCAGTACTTC,CASSDQSYEQYF
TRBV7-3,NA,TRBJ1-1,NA,TGTGCCAGCAGCTTTGGGGGGCGCGAAGGCACTGAAGCTTTCTTT,CASSFGGREGTEAFF
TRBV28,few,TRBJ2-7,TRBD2,TGTGCCAGCACCCCTGAGGCAGGGAGGGGCCTCGAGCAGTACTTC,CASTPEAGRGLEQYF
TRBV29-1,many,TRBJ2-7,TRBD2,TGCAGCGTTGTTAGGACTAGCGGGAGTAACTTCGTCGAGCAGTACTTC,CSVVRTSGSNFVEQYF
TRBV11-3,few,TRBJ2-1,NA,TGTGCCAGCAGCTTAGATTTGGGGACTGAGAAGCAGCAGTTCTTC,CASSLDLGTEKQQFF
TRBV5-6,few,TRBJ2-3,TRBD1,TGTGCCAGCAGCCGGCCGACAGGGGCTAGCACAGATACGCAGTATTTT,CASSRPTGASTDTQYF
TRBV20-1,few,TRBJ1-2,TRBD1,TGCAGTGCTAGAGGGGGACAGGGGTTCCCCTATGGCTACACCTTC,CSARGGQGFPYGYTF
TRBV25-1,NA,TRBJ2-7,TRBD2,TGTGCCAGCATTAGGTCTCGGAAGCGGGGATTTTCCTACGAGCAGTACTTC,CASIRSRKRGFSYEQYF
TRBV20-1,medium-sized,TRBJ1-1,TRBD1,TGCAGTGCTACAGGGGGCGTTGGGACTGAAGCTTTCTTT,CSATGGVGTEAFF
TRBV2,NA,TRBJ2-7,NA,TGTGCCAGCAAGTTACGGGCTGCTTCAGACTACGAGCAGTACTTC,CASKLRAASDYEQYF
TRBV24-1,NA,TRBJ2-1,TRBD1,TGTGCCACCAGTGATGCCCACAGGGGTGAGCAGTTCTTC,CATSDAHRGEQFF
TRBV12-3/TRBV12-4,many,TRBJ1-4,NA,TGTGCCAGCAGTTTAGCCACTACTGAAAAACTGTTTTTT,CASSLATTEKLFF
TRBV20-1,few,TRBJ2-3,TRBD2,TGCAGTGCTAGAGCTCCAGGCACTAGCGGGAAGACAGATACGCAGTATTTT,CSARAPGTSGKTDTQYF
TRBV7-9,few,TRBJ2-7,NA,TGTGCCAGCAACCCAGGGACTTCCTACGAGCAGTACTTC,CASNPGTSYEQYF
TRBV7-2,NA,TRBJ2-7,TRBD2,TGTGCCAGCAGCTTAGGACTAGCGAGGGACTACGAGCAGTACTTC,CASSLGLARDYEQYF
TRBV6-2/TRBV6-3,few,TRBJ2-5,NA,TGTGCCAGCAGGTTAGGAGGGTCAGGGACCCAGTACTTC,CASRLGGSGTQYF
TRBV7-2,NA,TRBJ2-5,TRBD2,TGTGCCAGCAGCGTACTAGCGGGGAGAGAGACCCAGTACTTC,CASSVLAGRETQYF
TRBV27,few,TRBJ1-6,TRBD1,TGTGCCAGCAGGTCCGGGACAGCTTATAATTCACCCCTCCACTTT,CASRSGTAYNSPLHF
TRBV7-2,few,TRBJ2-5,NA,TGTGCCAGCAGCGCCAGGCTCCAAGAGACCCAGTACTTC,CASSARLQETQYF
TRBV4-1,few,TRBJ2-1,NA,TGCGCCAGCAGCCTGAAGGGGCAGGGGCAAAGGGACAATGAGCAGTTCTTC,CASSLKGQGQRDNEQFF
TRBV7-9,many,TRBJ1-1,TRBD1,TGTGCCAGCAGCTCGGGAGACAGGGTGGCCACTGAAGCTTTCTTT,CASSSGDRVATEAFF
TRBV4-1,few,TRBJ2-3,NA,TGCGCCAGCAGCCAACGGTTAACAGATACGCAGTATTTT,CASSQRLTDTQYF
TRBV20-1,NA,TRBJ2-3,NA,TGCAGTGCTAGATCCCCCGGGACGGAGGGTCACACAGATACGGAGTATTTT,CSARSPGTEGHTDTEYF
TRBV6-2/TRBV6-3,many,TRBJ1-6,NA,TGTGCCAGCAGACATCCTCGGGACACCGTAGATAATTCACCCCTCCACTTT,CASRHPRDTVDNSPLHF